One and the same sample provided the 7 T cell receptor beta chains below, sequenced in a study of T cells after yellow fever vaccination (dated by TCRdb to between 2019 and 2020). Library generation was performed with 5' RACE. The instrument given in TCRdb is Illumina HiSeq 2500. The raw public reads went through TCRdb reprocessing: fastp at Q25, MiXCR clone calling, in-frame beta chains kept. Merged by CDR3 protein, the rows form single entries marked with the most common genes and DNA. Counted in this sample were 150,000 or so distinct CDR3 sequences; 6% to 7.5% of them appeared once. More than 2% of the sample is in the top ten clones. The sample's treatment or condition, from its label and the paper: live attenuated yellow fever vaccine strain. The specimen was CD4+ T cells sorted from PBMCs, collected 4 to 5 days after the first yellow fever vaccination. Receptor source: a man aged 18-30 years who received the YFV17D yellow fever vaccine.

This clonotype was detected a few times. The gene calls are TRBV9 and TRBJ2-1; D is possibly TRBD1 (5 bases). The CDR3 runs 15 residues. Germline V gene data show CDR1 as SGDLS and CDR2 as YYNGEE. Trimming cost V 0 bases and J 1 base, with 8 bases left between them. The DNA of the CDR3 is TGTGCCAGCAGCGTAGATAGGGGATCCTACAATGAGCAGTTCTTC. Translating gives CASSVDRGSYNEQFF.

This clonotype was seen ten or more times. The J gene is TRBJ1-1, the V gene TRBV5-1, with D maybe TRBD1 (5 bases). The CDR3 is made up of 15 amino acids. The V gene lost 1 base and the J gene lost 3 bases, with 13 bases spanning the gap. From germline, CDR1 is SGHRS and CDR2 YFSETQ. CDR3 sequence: CASSLSYGADTEAFF. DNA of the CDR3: TGCGCCAGCAGCTTGTCTTACGGGGCGGACACTGAAGCTTTCTTT. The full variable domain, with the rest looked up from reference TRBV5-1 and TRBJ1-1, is KAGVTQTPRYLIKTRGQQVTLSCSPISGHRSVSWYQQTPGQGLQFLFEYFSETQRNKGNFPGRFSGRQFSNSRSEMNVSTLELGDSALYLCASSLSYGADTEAFFGQGTRLTVV.

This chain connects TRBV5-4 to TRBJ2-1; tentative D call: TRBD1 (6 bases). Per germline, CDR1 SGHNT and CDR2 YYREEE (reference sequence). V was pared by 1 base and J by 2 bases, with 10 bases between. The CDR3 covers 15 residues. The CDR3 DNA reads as TGTGCCAGCAGCTTGCATGCAGGGGCCTACAATGAGCAGTTCTTC. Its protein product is CASSLHAGAYNEQFF.

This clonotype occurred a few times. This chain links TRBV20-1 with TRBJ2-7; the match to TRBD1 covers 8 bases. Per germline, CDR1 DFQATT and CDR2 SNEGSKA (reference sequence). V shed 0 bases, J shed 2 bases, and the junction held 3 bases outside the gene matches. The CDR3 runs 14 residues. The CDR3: CSARDGQGPYEQYV. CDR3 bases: TGCAGTGCTAGAGACGGACAGGGCCCCTACGAGCAGTACGTC.

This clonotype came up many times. The CDR3 region has the DNA TGTGCCAGCAGAGTAAGGTTTGGCAGAACCACCGGGGAGCTGTTTTTT. Protein: CASRVRFGRTTGELFF. The chain employs TRBV28 and TRBJ2-2; D not certain. V was cut by 6 bases and J by 4 bases, with 18 bases left in between. The CDR3 has 16 residues. Per the germline V gene, CDR1 is MDHEN and CDR2 is SYDVKM.

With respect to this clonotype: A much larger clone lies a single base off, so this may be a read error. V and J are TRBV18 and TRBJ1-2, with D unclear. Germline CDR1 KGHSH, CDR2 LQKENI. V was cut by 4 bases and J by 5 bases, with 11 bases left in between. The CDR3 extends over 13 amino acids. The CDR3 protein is CASSLDAVYGYTF. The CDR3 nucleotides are TGTGCCAGCTCACTAGACGCAGTTTATGGCTACACCTTC.

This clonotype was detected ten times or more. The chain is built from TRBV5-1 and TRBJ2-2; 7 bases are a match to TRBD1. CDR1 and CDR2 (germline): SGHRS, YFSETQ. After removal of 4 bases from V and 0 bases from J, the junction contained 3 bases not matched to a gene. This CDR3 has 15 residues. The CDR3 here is CASSRDSANTGELFF. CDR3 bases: TGCGCCAGCAGCCGGGACAGCGCGAACACCGGGGAGCTGTTTTTT.